This T cell receptor beta chain was sequenced during a study of response to subunit inactivated influenza vaccine. TCRdb independently ran MiXCR on the RT-PCR reads; one entry per CDR3 protein. Altogether about 540,000 distinct CDR3 sequences are present, 20% to 25% being singletons, with the ten largest covering approximately 3%. The CDR3 has 14 residues. Germline V lookup: CDR1 LGHNA, CDR2 YNFKEQ. V lost 4 bases to trimming and J lost 4 bases, with 11 bases between them. This clonotype showed up many times. The same specimen was also included in a second study, on T cells expressing NK-cell markers. That work contributes: The authors made TCR beta cDNA libraries by 5'RACE template switching. This switching added a universal primer site and UMIs. Repertoires of TCR beta were obtained from T cells sorted as CD3+CD56+NKG2C+, CD3+CD56+NKG2C- and CD3+CD56-NKG2C+. The study sequenced eight donors, seven HCMV-seropositive and one seronegative. The study found dominant NKG2C+ clonotypes at about 1.0-7.5% of CD8+ T cells in six donors.

The clonotype originates from a man in his fifties who received an inactivated influenza vaccine. This chain links TRBV4-2 with TRBJ1-5; D gene unclear. Material: CD4+ T cells sorted from PBMCs, obtained 11 to 12 days after vaccination. As DNA, the CDR3 is TGTGCCAGCAGCCCGCTTATCCAGAATCAGCCCCAGCATTTT. Translation: CASSPLIQNQPQHF.